A selection of T cell receptor beta chains follows, all from one sample in a study of cytomegalovirus exposure and HLA in healthy donors. Some clones are missing from TCRdb's copy, which holds only in-frame ones; the method was immunoSEQ multiplex PCR. The data show tens of thousands of clones, with around a tenth seen just once and more than 20% held by the top ten. Sequencing was done on a sample of PBMCs. The receptor source for this set is a man in his 60s in good health and CMV-seropositive. The CDR3 runs from the conserved cysteine through the conserved F or W. Fields, in order: J gene, V gene, D gene, clone size, CDR3 DNA, CDR3 protein. A D gene is named only where the DNA matches it firmly. Size tells how often a clone was seen (once, few, many) or the class of an expanded clone, and some rows leave it out.

J gene: TRBJ1-2
V gene: TRBV7-8
D gene: TRBD1
clone size: NA
CDR3 DNA: TGTGCCAGCAGCTTAGAAACGACAGGGGCTAACTATGGCTACACCTTC
CDR3 protein: CASSLETTGANYGYTF

J gene: TRBJ2-5
V gene: TRBV5-1
D gene: NA
clone size: few
CDR3 DNA: TGCGCCAGCAGCTCAGGGACCCGAGGCATTGGGGGGGAGACCCAGTACTTC
CDR3 protein: CASSSGTRGIGGETQYF

J gene: TRBJ1-1
V gene: TRBV7-6
D gene: NA
clone size: few
CDR3 DNA: TGTGCCAGCAGCTCTGGACACAACACTGAAGCTTTCTTT
CDR3 protein: CASSSGHNTEAFF

J gene: TRBJ2-1
V gene: TRBV5-1
D gene: NA
clone size: NA
CDR3 DNA: TGCGCCAGCAGCTTGGCCTGGCTCCAGTTCTTC
CDR3 protein: CASSLAWLQFF

J gene: TRBJ2-3
V gene: TRBV4-1
D gene: NA
clone size: NA
CDR3 DNA: TGCGCCAGCAGCCTTAATGGCCGGGGAGATACGCAGTATTTT
CDR3 protein: CASSLNGRGDTQYF

J gene: TRBJ2-5
V gene: TRBV7-3
D gene: TRBD1
clone size: many
CDR3 DNA: TGTGCCAGCAGCCCGACAGGGAATGGAGAGACCCAGTACTTC
CDR3 protein: CASSPTGNGETQYF

J gene: TRBJ2-1
V gene: TRBV5-1
D gene: TRBD2
clone size: NA
CDR3 DNA: TGCGCCAGCAGCCCTATTCCCGCGGGAGGAGGTGAGCAGTTCTTC
CDR3 protein: CASSPIPAGGGEQFF

J gene: TRBJ2-1
V gene: TRBV15
D gene: TRBD2
clone size: NA
CDR3 DNA: TGTGCCACCAGCCGCCGCCTAGCGGGAGAGGGCAATGAGCAGTTCTTC
CDR3 protein: CATSRRLAGEGNEQFF

J gene: TRBJ2-7
V gene: TRBV29-1
D gene: NA
clone size: NA
CDR3 DNA: TGCAGCGTTGTTCTGGCGGGGTACGAGCAGTACTTC
CDR3 protein: CSVVLAGYEQYF

J gene: TRBJ1-1
V gene: TRBV19
D gene: NA
clone size: NA
CDR3 DNA: TGTGCCAGTAGGGCAGGGGCCCTGAACACTGAAGCTTTCTTT
CDR3 protein: CASRAGALNTEAFF

J gene: TRBJ2-7
V gene: TRBV28
D gene: NA
clone size: few
CDR3 DNA: TGTGCCAGCAGTTTCGGCAGGGGATACGAGCAGTACTTC
CDR3 protein: CASSFGRGYEQYF